This entry lists 8 T cell receptor beta chains sequenced from one sample in a study of T cell responses to AZD1222 COVID-19 vaccine. Using immunoSEQ multiplex PCR, the repertoire was profiled, and TCRdb retains in-frame clones only, with some absent. The sample has roughly 120,000 clones, more than 80% seen once. The sequences come from peripheral blood, collected 28 days after the second AZD1222 dose. The origin of the receptors is an adult who received the AZD1222 COVID-19 vaccine.

This clone was found once. This sequence joins TRBV6-7 and TRBJ1-5, with TRBD1 as a possible D gene (5 bases). Being an ORF, TRBV6-7 has a function that is uncertain. The CDR3 loop spans 13 amino acids. Trimming stripped 11 bases from V and 4 bases from J, with 15 bases between. CDR3 residues: CASRDLPNQPQHF. For the CDR3, the DNA is TGTGCCTCCCGGGACTTACCAAATCAGCCCCAGCATTTT.

The V gene is TRBV9, the J gene TRBJ2-3; D not certain. Germline CDR1 reads SGDLS; CDR2 reads YYNGEE. The CDR3 length is 13 residues. V gave up 3 bases and J gave up 4 bases, with 9 bases separating them. The CDR3 sequence is CASSASEADTQYF. The CDR3 DNA is TGTGCCAGCAGCGCTTCCGAGGCAGATACGCAGTATTTT.

This clone has just a few counts. The CDR3 reads CASSLGAGGHTYEQYF. As DNA, the CDR3 is TGTGCCAGCAGCTTGGGAGCCGGGGGTCACACCTACGAGCAGTACTTC. V is TRBV5-4 and J is TRBJ2-7, with D maybe TRBD2 (6 bases). CDR3 length: 16 residues. V lost 0 bases to trimming and J lost 2 bases, with 15 bases between them. Germline V gives CDR1 SGHNT, CDR2 YYREEE (reference sequence). The full variable domain, completed using reference TRBV5-4 and TRBJ2-7, is ETGVTQSPTHLIKTRGQQVTLRCSSQSGHNTVSWYQQALGQGPQFIFQYYREEENGRGNFPPRFSGLQFPNYSSELNVNALELDDSALYLCASSLGAGGHTYEQYFGPGTRLTVT.

The rearrangement uses TRBV12-3 or TRBV12-4 and TRBJ2-5; D gene unclear. Trimming removed 5 bases at V and 5 bases at J, with 6 bases between. The CDR3 length is 11 residues. CDR3 protein: CASSTTETQYF. DNA of the CDR3: TGTGCCAGCAGTACCACGGAGACCCAGTACTTC.

The chain joins TRBV7-8 to TRBJ2-3, with 13 bases fitting TRBD2. V shed 1 base and J 2 bases; nucleotides not matched to a gene: 6. The CDR3 spans 18 residues. Germline V gene lookup returns CDR1 SGHVS and CDR2 FQNEAQ. This CDR3 is CASSLVLTSGGITDTQYF. CDR3 nucleotides: TGTGCCAGCAGCTTAGTTCTGACTAGCGGGGGGATCACAGATACGCAGTATTTT.

This chain links TRBV6-6 with TRBJ2-7, with D possibly TRBD1 on 5 matching bases. The germline V gene has CDR1 MNHNY and CDR2 SVGAGI (reference sequence). This CDR3 region has 13 residues. Between the trimmed V and J ends, which lost 3 bases and 0 bases, there was a span of 6 bases. CDR3 protein: CASSYRGSYEQYF. The CDR3 DNA reads TGTGCCAGCAGTTATAGGGGCTCCTACGAGCAGTACTTC.

The chain is built from TRBV9 and TRBJ2-3; D is unresolved. CDR3 size: 14 residues. V shed 0 bases and J shed 0 bases, with 5 bases lying between them. Germline values: CDR1 SGDLS, CDR2 YYNGEE. CDR3 sequence (DNA): TGTGCCAGCAGCGTAGAGCACAGCACAGATACGCAGTATTTT. Protein sequence: CASSVEHSTDTQYF.

J is TRBJ1-5 and V is TRBV28; D perhaps matches TRBD1 (6 bases). CDR1 and CDR2 from the germline V gene are MDHEN and SYDVKM. The CDR3 contains 16 residues. Trimming pared 1 base from V and 0 bases from J, leaving 10 bases between. CDR3 DNA sequence: TGTGCCAGCAGTTTATTGGACAGAGATAGCAATCAGCCCCAGCATTTT. As protein: CASSLLDRDSNQPQHF.